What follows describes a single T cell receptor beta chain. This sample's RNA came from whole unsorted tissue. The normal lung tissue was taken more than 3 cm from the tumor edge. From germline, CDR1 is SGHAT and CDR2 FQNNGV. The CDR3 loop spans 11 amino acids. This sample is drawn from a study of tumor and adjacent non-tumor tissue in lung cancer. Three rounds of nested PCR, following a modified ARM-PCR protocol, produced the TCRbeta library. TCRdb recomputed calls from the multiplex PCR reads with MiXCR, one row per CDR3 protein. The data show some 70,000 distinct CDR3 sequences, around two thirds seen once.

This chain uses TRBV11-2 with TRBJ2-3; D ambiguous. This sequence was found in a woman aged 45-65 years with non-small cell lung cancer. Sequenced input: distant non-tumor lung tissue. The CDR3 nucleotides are TGTGTCATCAGCCATACAGATACGCAGTATTTT. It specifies CVISHTDTQYF. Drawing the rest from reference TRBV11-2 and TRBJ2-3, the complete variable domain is EAGVAQSPRYKIIEKRQSVAFWCNPISGHATLYWYQQILGQGPKLLIQFQNNGVVDDSQLPKDRFSAERLKGVDSTLKIQPAKLEDSAVYLCVISHTDTQYFGPGTRLTVL.